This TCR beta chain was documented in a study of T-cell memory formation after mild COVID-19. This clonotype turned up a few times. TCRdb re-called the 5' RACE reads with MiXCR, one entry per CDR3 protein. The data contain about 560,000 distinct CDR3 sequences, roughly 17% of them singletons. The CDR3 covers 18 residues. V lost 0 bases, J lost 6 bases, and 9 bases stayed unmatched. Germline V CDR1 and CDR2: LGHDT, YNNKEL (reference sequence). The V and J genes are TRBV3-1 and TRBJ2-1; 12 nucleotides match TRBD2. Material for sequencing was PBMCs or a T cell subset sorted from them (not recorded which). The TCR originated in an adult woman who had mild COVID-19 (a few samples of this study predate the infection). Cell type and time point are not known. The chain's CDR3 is CASSQESGLAGTGNEQFF. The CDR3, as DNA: TGTGCCAGCAGCCAAGAGTCAGGACTAGCGGGGACAGGCAATGAGCAGTTCTTC.